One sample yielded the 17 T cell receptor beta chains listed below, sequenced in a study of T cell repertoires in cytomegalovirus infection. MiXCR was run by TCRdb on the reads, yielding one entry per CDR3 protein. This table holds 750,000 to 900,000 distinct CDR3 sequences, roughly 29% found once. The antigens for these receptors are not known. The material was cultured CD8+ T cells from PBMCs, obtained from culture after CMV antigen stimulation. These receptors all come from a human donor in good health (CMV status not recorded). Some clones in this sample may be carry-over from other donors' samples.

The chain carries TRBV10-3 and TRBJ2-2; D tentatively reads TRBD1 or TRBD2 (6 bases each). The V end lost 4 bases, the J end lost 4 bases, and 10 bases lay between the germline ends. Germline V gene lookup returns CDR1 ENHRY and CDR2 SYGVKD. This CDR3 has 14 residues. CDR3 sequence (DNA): TGTGCCATCAGTGGGAAGGGGGGCACCGGGGAGCTGTTTTTT. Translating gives CAISGKGGTGELFF.

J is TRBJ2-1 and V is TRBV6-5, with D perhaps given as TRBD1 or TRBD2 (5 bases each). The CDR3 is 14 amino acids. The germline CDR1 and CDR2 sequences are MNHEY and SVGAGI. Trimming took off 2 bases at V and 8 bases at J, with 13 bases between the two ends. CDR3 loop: CASSYDQGGYEQFF. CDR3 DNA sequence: TGTGCCAGCAGTTACGATCAGGGCGGGTATGAGCAGTTCTTC.

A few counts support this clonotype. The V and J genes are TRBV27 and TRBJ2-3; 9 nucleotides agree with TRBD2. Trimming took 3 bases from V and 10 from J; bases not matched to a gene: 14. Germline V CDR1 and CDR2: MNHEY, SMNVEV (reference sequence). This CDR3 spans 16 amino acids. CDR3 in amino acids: CASSLGIAGALWAQYF. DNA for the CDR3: TGTGCCAGCAGTTTGGGAATAGCGGGGGCCCTCTGGGCGCAGTATTTT.

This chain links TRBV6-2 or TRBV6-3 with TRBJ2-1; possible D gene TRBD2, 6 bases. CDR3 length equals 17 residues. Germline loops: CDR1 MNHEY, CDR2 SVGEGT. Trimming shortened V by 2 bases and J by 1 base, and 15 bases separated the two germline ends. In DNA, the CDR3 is TGTGCCAGCAGTTACACGATGGATAGCGGTTCCTACAATGAGCAGTTCTTC. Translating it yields CASSYTMDSGSYNEQFF.

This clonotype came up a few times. For the CDR3, the DNA is TGCAGTGCTAGAGGTCAGGACACGCCGTTAGTGACCCAGTACTTC. Its protein is CSARGQDTPLVTQYF. The chain carries TRBV20-1 and TRBJ2-5, with D possibly matching TRBD1 (5 bases). This CDR3 is built from 15 residues. The V end lost 1 base, the J end lost 7 bases, and 19 bases lay between the germline ends. CDR1 DFQATT and CDR2 SNEGSKA come from the germline V gene (reference sequence).

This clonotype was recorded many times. The CDR3 here is CASSSGPRISYNEQFF. In DNA, the CDR3 is TGTGCCAGCAGCTCAGGACCCAGGATCTCCTACAATGAGCAGTTCTTC. The gene calls are TRBV7-8 and TRBJ2-1, with unresolved D. Germline CDR1 and CDR2: SGHVS and FQNEAQ. Trimming took 4 bases from V and 0 from J, leaving 13 bases between them. This CDR3 comprises 16 residues.

The CDR3 loop is CATSLGYSPLHF. CDR3 DNA sequence: TGTGCTACCAGCTTGGGTTATTCACCCCTCCACTTT. The chain has TRBV5-6 and TRBJ1-6, with D unclear. Germline CDR1 is SGHDT and CDR2 is YYEEEE. This CDR3 region has 12 residues. The full variable domain, in which reference TRBV5-6 and TRBJ1-6 provide the parts outside the CDR3, is DAGVTQSPTHLIKTRGQQVTLRCSPKSGHDTVSWYQQALGQGPQFIFQYYEEEERQRGNFPDRFSGHQFPNYSSELNVNALLLGDSALYLCATSLGYSPLHFGNGTRLTVT.

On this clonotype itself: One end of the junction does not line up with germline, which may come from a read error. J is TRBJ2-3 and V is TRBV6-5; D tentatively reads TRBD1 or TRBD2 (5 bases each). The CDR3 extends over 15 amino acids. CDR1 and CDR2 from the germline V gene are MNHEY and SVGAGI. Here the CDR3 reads CATSYNWDSTDTQYF. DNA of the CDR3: TGTGCCACCAGTTACAATTGGGACAGCACAGATACGCAGTATTTT.

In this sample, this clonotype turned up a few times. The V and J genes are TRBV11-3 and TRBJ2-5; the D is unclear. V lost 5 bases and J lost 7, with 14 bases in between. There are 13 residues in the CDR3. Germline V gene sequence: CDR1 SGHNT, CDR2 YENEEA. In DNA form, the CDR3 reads TGTGCCAGCAGCATCTCCAGGTCGGGGACCCAGTACTTC. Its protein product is CASSISRSGTQYF.

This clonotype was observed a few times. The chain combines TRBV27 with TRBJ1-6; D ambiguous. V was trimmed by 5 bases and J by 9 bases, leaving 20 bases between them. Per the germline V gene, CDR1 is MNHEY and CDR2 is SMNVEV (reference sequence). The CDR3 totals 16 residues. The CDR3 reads CASSPKAGIRSSPLHF. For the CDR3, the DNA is TGTGCCAGCAGTCCGAAGGCGGGTATTCGTTCTTCACCCCTCCACTTT.

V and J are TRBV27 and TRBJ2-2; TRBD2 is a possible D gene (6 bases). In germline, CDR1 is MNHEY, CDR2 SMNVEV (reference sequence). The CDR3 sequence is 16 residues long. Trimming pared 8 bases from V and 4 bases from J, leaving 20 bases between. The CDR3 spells CASLDLRAGITGELFF. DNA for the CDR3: TGTGCCAGCCTGGACTTGAGGGCGGGAATCACCGGGGAGCTGTTTTTT.

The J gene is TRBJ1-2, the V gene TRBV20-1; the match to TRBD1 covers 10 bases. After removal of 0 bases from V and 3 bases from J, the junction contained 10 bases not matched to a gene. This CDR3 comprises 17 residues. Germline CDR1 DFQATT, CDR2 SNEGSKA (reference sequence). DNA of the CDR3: TGCAGTGCTAGAGATCGGGACAGGGGTGAGCCTGACTATGGCTACACCTTC. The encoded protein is CSARDRDRGEPDYGYTF.

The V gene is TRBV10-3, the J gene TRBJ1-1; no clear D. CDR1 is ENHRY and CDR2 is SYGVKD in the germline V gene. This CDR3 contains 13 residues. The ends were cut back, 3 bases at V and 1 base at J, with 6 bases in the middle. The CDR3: CAISDLTNTEAFF. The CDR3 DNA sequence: TGTGCCATCAGTGACCTAACGAACACTGAAGCTTTCTTT.

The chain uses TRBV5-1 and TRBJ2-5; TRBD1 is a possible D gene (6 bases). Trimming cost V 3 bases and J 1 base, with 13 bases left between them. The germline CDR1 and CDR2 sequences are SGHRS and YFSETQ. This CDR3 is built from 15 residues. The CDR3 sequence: CASSWDTLTQETQYF. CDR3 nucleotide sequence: TGCGCCAGCAGCTGGGACACTCTTACCCAAGAGACCCAGTACTTC.

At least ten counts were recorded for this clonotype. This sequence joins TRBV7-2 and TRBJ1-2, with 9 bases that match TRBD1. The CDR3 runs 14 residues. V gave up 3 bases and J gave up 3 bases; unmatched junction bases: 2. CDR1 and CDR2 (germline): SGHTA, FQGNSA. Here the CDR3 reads CASSLDRGDYGYTF. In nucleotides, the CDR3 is TGTGCCAGCAGCTTGGACAGGGGAGACTATGGCTACACCTTC. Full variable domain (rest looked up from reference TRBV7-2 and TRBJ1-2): GAGVSQSPSNKVTEKGKDVELRCDPISGHTALYWYRQSLGQGLEFLIYFQGNSAPDKSGLPSDRFSAERTGGSVSTLTIQRTQQEDSAVYLCASSLDRGDYGYTFGSGTRLTVV.

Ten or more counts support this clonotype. In DNA form, the CDR3 reads TGTGCCAGCAGTCTCCGGGACAGGTCCTACGAGCAGTACGTC. This codes for CASSLRDRSYEQYV. This chain joins TRBV6-2 or TRBV6-3 and TRBJ2-7; 8 bases map to TRBD1. Germline V gives CDR1 MNHEY, CDR2 SVGEGT. V trimming: 5 bases; J trimming: 1 base; junction bases outside the gene matches: 4. The CDR3 has 14 residues.

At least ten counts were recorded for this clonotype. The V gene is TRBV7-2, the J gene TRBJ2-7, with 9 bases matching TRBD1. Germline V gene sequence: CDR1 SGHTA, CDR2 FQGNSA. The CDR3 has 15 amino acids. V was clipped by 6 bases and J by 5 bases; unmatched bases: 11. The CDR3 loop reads CASRSTDRGLHEQYV. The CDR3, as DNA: TGTGCCAGCAGGAGTACGGACAGGGGTTTACACGAGCAGTACGTC.